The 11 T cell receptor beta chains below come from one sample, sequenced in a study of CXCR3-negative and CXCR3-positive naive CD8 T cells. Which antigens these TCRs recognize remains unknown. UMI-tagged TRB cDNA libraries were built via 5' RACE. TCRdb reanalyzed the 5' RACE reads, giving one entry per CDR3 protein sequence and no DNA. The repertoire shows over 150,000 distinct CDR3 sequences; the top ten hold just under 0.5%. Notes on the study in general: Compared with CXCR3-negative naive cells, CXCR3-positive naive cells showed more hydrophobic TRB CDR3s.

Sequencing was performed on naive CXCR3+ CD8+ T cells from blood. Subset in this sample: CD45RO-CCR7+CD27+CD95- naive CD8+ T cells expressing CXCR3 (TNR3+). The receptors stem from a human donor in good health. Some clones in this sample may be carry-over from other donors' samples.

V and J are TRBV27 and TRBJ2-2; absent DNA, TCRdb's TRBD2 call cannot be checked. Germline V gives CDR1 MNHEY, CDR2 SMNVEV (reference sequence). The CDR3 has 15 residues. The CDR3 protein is CASSSSGLATGELFF.

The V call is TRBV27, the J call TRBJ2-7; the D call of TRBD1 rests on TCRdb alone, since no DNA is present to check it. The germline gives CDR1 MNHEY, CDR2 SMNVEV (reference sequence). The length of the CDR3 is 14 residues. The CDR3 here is CASSLFAGMNEQYF.

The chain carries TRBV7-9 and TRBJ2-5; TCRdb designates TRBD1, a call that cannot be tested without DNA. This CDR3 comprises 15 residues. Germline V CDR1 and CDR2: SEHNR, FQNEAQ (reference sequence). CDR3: CASSLPGTVGETQYF.

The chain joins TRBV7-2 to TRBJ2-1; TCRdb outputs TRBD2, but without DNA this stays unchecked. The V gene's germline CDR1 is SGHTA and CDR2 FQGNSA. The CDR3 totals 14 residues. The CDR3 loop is CASSLVGTSHEQFF.

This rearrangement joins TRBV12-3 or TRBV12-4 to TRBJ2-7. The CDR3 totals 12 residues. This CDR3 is CASSLSLYEQYF.

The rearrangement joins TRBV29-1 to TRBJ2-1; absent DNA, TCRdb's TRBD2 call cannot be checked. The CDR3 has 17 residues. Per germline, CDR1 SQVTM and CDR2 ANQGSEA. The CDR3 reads CSATSGRPASSYNEQFF.

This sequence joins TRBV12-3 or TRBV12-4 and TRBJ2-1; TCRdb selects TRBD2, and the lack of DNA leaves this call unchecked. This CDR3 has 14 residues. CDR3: CASSLGGGAYEQFF.

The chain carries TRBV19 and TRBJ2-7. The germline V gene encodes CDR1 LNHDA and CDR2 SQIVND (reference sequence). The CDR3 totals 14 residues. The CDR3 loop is CASSGGRGAYEQYF. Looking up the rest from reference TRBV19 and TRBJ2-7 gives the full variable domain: DGGITQSPKYLFRKEGQNVTLSCEQNLNHDAMYWYRQDPGQGLRLIYYSQIVNDFQKGDIAEGYSVSREKKESFPLTVTSAQKNPTAFYLCASSGGRGAYEQYFGPGTRLTVT.

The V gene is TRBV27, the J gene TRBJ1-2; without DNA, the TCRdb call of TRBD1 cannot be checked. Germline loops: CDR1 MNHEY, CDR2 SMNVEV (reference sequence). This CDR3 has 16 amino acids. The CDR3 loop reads CASSFLGQTANYGYTF.

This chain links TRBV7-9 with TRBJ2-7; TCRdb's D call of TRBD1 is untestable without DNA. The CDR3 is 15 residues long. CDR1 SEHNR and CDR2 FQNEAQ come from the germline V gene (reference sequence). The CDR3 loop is CASSLLVGPSDEQYF.

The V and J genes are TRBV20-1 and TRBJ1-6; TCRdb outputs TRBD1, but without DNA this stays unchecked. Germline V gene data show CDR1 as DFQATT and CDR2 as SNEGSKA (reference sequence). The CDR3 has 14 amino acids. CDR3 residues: CSAEDRGANSPLHF.